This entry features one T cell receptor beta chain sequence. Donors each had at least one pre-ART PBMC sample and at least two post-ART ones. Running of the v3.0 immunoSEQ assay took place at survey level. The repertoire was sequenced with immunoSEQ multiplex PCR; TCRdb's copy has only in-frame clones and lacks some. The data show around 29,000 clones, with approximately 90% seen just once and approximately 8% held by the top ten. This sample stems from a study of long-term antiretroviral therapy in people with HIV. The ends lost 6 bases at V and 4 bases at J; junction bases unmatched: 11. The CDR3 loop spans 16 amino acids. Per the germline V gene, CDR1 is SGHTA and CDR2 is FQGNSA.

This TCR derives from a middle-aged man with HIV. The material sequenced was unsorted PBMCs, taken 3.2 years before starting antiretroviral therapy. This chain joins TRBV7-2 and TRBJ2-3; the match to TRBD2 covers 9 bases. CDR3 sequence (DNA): TGTGCCAGCAGGCGTAGCGGGAGTTGGATATCAGATACGCAGTATTTT. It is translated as CASRRSGSWISDTQYF.